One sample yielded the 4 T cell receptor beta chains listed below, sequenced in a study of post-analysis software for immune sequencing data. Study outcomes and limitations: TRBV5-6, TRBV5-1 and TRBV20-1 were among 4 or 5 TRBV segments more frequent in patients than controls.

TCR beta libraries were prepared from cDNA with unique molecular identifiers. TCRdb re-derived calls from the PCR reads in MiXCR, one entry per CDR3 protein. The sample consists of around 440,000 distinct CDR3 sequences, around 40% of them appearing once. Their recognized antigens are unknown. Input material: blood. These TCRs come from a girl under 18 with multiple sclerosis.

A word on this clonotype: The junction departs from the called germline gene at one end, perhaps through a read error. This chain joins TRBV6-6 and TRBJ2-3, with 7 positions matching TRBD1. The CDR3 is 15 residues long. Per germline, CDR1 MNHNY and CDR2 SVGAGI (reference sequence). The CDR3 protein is CASSFAQGNTDTQYF. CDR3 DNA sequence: TGTGCTAGCAGTTTTGCACAGGGGAACACAGATACGCAGTATTTT.

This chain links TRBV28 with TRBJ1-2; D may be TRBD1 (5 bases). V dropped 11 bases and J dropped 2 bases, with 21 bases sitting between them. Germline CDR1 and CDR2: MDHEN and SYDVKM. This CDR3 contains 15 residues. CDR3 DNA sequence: TGTGCCGGCGGGAGGGGCAGCTCCACCAACTATGGCTACACCTTC. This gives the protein CAGGRGSSTNYGYTF.

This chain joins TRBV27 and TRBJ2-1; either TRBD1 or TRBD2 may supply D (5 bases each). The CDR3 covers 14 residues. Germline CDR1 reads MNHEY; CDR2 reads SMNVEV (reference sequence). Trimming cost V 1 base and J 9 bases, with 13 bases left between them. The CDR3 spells CASSLYGTGTEQFF. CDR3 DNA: TGTGCCAGCAGTTTATATGGGACCGGCACTGAGCAGTTCTTC.

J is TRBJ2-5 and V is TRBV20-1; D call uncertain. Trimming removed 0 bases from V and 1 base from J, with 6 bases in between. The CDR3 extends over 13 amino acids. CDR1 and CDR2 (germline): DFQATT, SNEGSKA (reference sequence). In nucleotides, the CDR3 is TGCAGTGCTAGAGAGGTTGCCCAAGAGACCCAGTACTTC. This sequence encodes CSAREVAQETQYF.